These 18 T cell receptor beta chains were sequenced from one sample in a study of CD8+CD57+ T cells in acquired aplastic anemia. CD8+CD57+ cell expansion had been shown by flow cytometry in patients chosen for sequencing. TCR beta VDJ combinations and CDR3 sequences were profiled from genomic DNA. TCRdb reprocessed the reads via MiXCR and lists one record per CDR3 protein. The sample contains 250,000 to 350,000 distinct CDR3 sequences, 56% of which appear only once. Sequenced input: sorted CD4+, CD8+, or CD8+CD57+ T cells (not recorded which) from PBMCs. These receptors came from a human donor with aplastic anemia.

CDR3 loop: CASSLGGGGAGANVLTF. In DNA form, the CDR3 reads TGTGCCAGCAGCTTAGGAGGGGGCGGTGCTGGGGCCAACGTCCTGACTTTC. V usage is TRBV7-2 and J usage is TRBJ2-6; 7 bases match TRBD1. CDR3 length: 17 amino acids. The V and J ends lost 1 base and 2 bases, in that order; junction bases with no gene match: 5. The germline V gene has CDR1 SGHTA and CDR2 FQGNSA. The full variable domain, in which reference TRBV7-2 and TRBJ2-6 provide the parts outside the CDR3, is GAGVSQSPSNKVTEKGKDVELRCDPISGHTALYWYRQSLGQGLEFLIYFQGNSAPDKSGLPSDRFSAERTGGSVSTLTIQRTQQEDSAVYLCASSLGGGGAGANVLTFGAGSRLTVL.

This clonotype was picked up many times. The V gene is TRBV5-6, the J gene TRBJ2-2; either TRBD1 or TRBD2 may fit D (5 bases each). CDR1 SGHDT and CDR2 YYEEEE come from the germline V gene. The V end lost 4 bases, the J end lost 6 bases, and 19 bases lay between the germline ends. This CDR3 is 16 amino acids long. CDR3 DNA sequence: TGTGCCAGCAGCGGGGGTTTGGAGCCTAGGGCCGGGGAGCTGTTTTTT. This gives the protein CASSGGLEPRAGELFF. The complete variable domain, with remaining parts taken from reference TRBV5-6 and TRBJ2-2, reads DAGVTQSPTHLIKTRGQQVTLRCSPKSGHDTVSWYQQALGQGPQFIFQYYEEEERQRGNFPDRFSGHQFPNYSSELNVNALLLGDSALYLCASSGGLEPRAGELFFGEGSRLTVL.

The rearrangement joins TRBV19 to TRBJ1-1; 7 bases fit TRBD1. Germline trimming cut 6 bases from V and 5 bases from J; bases unmatched to any gene: 18. CDR3 length equals 17 residues. Germline CDR1 reads LNHDA; CDR2 reads SQIVND (reference sequence). The CDR3 region has the DNA TGTGCCAGTAGATCAGGGGGGGCAGGGGCTGTAGGAACTGAAGCTTTCTTT. This gives the protein CASRSGGAGAVGTEAFF.

This clonotype was counted many times. The chain couples TRBV19 to TRBJ2-7; D is possibly TRBD1 (5 bases). Germline V CDR1 and CDR2: LNHDA, SQIVND (reference sequence). V gave up 5 bases and J gave up 4 bases, with 9 bases separating them. The CDR3 has 12 amino acids. The CDR3 DNA follows: TGTGCCAGTAGTGATCAGGGTTACGAGCAGTACTTC. As protein: CASSDQGYEQYF.

V usage is TRBV10-2 and J usage is TRBJ1-2; D not certain. Germline V CDR1 and CDR2: WSHSY, SAAADI. The CDR3 sequence is 13 residues long. Trimming left V 2 bases short and J 8 bases short, with 12 bases between. DNA for the CDR3: TGCGCCAGCAGTGAGAAAGAATTGGACGGCTACACCTTC. Its protein is CASSEKELDGYTF.

There are a few counts of this clonotype. The chain joins TRBV2 to TRBJ2-7, with D possibly TRBD1 on 6 matching bases. The V end lost 8 bases, the J end lost 3 bases, and 11 bases lay between the germline ends. CDR1 is SNHLY, CDR2 FYNNEI, per germline. The CDR3 extends over 12 amino acids. The CDR3 DNA reads TGTGCCAGCGGGACACGGTACTACGAGCAGTACTTC. It is translated as CASGTRYYEQYF.

The rearrangement uses TRBV6-6 and TRBJ2-7; 8 nucleotides match TRBD1. Germline V CDR1 and CDR2: MNHNY, SVGAGI (reference sequence). Trimming cost V 6 bases and J 2 bases; bases outside gene matches: 9. The CDR3 totals 15 residues. CDR3: CASRAGTGGAYEQYF. The CDR3, as DNA: TGTGCCAGCAGGGCGGGGACAGGAGGAGCCTACGAGCAGTACTTC.

The chain links TRBV5-1 to TRBJ1-2, with 8 positions matching TRBD1. Germline CDR1 reads SGHRS; CDR2 reads YFSETQ. Unmatched junction bases numbered 10, after V lost 4 bases and J lost 5 bases. There are 15 residues in the CDR3. DNA for the CDR3: TGCGCCAGCAGCCTGGGGCAGGGGGCAGGGTATGGCTACACCTTC. It is translated as CASSLGQGAGYGYTF.

This rearrangement joins TRBV7-9 to TRBJ2-6, with 7 positions matching TRBD1. After removal of 6 bases from V and 2 bases from J, the junction contained 10 bases not matched to a gene. The CDR3 extends over 17 amino acids. CDR1 and CDR2 from the germline V gene are SEHNR and FQNEAQ (reference sequence). CDR3 DNA: TGTGCCAGCAGGAAAAGACAGGGCGACACTGGGGCCAACGTCCTGACTTTC. Its translation: CASRKRQGDTGANVLTF.

The chain links TRBV7-9 to TRBJ2-7; no clear D. Germline values: CDR1 SEHNR, CDR2 FQNEAQ (reference sequence). The ends were cut back, 0 bases at V and 6 bases at J, with 12 bases in the middle. There are 14 residues in the CDR3. DNA of the CDR3: TGTGCCAGCAGCTTAGCTTCAGGTGCAGGCGAGCAGTACTTC. It translates to CASSLASGAGEQYF.

This clonotype was seen repeatedly, ten times or more. The chain employs TRBV20-1 and TRBJ1-5; tentative D call: TRBD1 (5 bases). V was cut by 5 bases and J by 5 bases, with 13 bases left in between. From germline, CDR1 is DFQATT and CDR2 SNEGSKA (reference sequence). This CDR3 has 13 residues. The CDR3 loop reads CSAGRQSDQPQHF. DNA for the CDR3: TGCAGTGCTGGAAGACAGTCGGATCAGCCCCAGCATTTT.

Ten or more counts support this clonotype. This chain uses TRBV9 with TRBJ1-5; D not certain. Trimming removed 0 bases at V and 3 bases at J, with 10 bases between. Germline loops: CDR1 SGDLS, CDR2 YYNGEE. This CDR3 is 15 amino acids long. CDR3 nucleotides: TGTGCCAGCAGCGTAGCGGGAAGCTCCAATCAGCCCCAGCATTTT. Translation: CASSVAGSSNQPQHF.

This clonotype came up many times. The chain has TRBV19 and TRBJ1-1, with no clear D. This CDR3 has 13 residues. The V end lost 8 bases, the J end lost 1 base, and 11 bases lay between the germline ends. Germline CDR1 is LNHDA and CDR2 is SQIVND (reference sequence). The CDR3, as DNA: TGTGCCAGTCAAGTCCAGGAGAACACTGAAGCTTTCTTT. Protein sequence: CASQVQENTEAFF.

The chain has TRBV14 and TRBJ2-7; 10 positions match TRBD1. Germline CDR1 SGHDN, CDR2 FVKESK. This CDR3 is 14 amino acids long. Losses at the gene ends were 3 bases for V and 7 bases for J; bases not matched to a gene: 6. CDR3 sequence reads: CASSQRDRGDEQYF. The CDR3, as DNA: TGTGCCAGCAGCCAGAGGGACAGGGGAGATGAGCAGTACTTC.

The chain combines TRBV6-5 with TRBJ1-1; no definite D call. The CDR3 is 11 residues long. Germline CDR1 is MNHEY and CDR2 is SVGAGI. V was trimmed by 7 bases and J by 7 bases, leaving 10 bases between them. DNA of the CDR3: TGTGCCAGCAAGAGCACCATTGAAGCTTTCTTT. Its protein product is CASKSTIEAFF.

This clonotype came up once. V gene TRBV15 combines with J gene TRBJ2-3, with 7 bases that match TRBD2. Germline V gives CDR1 LNHNV, CDR2 YYDKDF (reference sequence). CDR3 length equals 16 residues. J gave up 8 bases and V 0 bases, and 11 bases lay outside the gene matches. CDR3 sequence (DNA): TGTGCCACCAGCAGAGACCCATCCGGGACGGGGGGTACGCAGTATTTT. Its protein is CATSRDPSGTGGTQYF.

V and J are TRBV19 and TRBJ1-1; the D gene is possibly TRBD1 (5 bases). The CDR3 runs 15 residues. V lost 3 bases and J lost 0, with 11 bases in between. Germline V gene lookup returns CDR1 LNHDA and CDR2 SQIVND (reference sequence). The CDR3 DNA reads TGTGCCAGTAGTATCTCCCCAGGGCTGAACACTGAAGCTTTCTTT. Translation gives CASSISPGLNTEAFF.

This clonotype was seen repeatedly, ten times or more. The chain is built from TRBV10-3 and TRBJ2-2, with TRBD2 identical over 12 bases. This CDR3 has 15 amino acids. V shed 10 bases, J shed 7 bases, and the junction held 10 bases outside the gene matches. Germline V gene lookup returns CDR1 ENHRY and CDR2 SYGVKD. The CDR3 sequence: CATRRLAGVGGELFF. The CDR3 DNA reads TGTGCCACCCGGAGACTAGCGGGAGTGGGCGGGGAGCTGTTTTTT.